Each of the 31 T cell receptor beta chains below was sequenced from the same sample in a study of T cells in Graves' hyperthyroidism and ophthalmopathy (dated by TCRdb to about 2019). Libraries were built with multiplex PCR. The instrument was an Illumina HiSeq 2000. Amplification of TCR beta CDR3 regions was carried out from RNA transcripts. For the first round of RT-PCR on the TCR CDR3, the HTBI primer set was used together with the Qiagen OneStep RT-PCR kit. TCRdb reanalyzed the raw reads on its own, using fastp at Q25 for trimming and MiXCR for clone calling, and kept in-frame beta chains. Each CDR3 protein gets just one entry, which takes the most common genes and DNA from the rows behind it. The table for this sample lists roughly 290,000 distinct CDR3 sequences; about 13% of them were counted only once. The top ten clones comprise under 8% of the sample. The sequenced material came from blood. Every receptor here comes from a woman between 35 and 50 years old with Graves' hyperthyroidism.

This clonotype has at least ten counts. The chain joins TRBV12-5 to TRBJ1-5, with a tentative D call TRBD1 (5 bases). The V end was cut by 0 bases, the J end by 5 bases, with 17 bases between. The CDR3 consists of 17 residues. Per germline, CDR1 LGHNT and CDR2 FRNRAP. This CDR3 reads CASGLVVGHLHDQPQHF. The CDR3 DNA is TGTGCTAGTGGTTTGGTTGTCGGACACTTACATGATCAGCCCCAGCATTTT.

The chain couples TRBV5-6 to TRBJ2-7, with 10 bases lining up with TRBD2. CDR3 length: 14 residues. CDR1 and CDR2 from the germline V gene are SGHDT and YYEEEE. Trimming at V came to 5 bases and at J to 6 bases, leaving 8 bases not matched to a gene. The CDR3 here is CASRDVAGGGEQYF. Here the CDR3 DNA reads TGTGCCAGCAGGGACGTAGCGGGAGGCGGCGAGCAGTACTTC.

This clonotype was seen many times. The V call is TRBV30, the J call TRBJ2-7; 7 bases are a match to TRBD1. CDR1 and CDR2 from the germline V gene are GTSNPN and SVGIG (reference sequence). This CDR3 is built from 14 residues. With 4 bases clipped from V and 2 bases from J, the junction kept 8 bases outside the gene matches. DNA of the CDR3: TGTGCCTGGAATAAGGGGGCCTCTGCCTACGAGCAGTACTTC. Protein: CAWNKGASAYEQYF.

In its sample, this clonotype was seen a few times. This chain's CDR3 is CSVDSGNTIYF. The CDR3 region has the DNA TGCAGCGTTGATTCGGGAAACACCATATATTTT. The rearrangement links TRBV29-1 to TRBJ1-3; D is uncertain. The CDR3 totals 11 residues. Germline-derived CDR1 and CDR2 are SQVTM and ANQGSEA. V lost 3 bases to trimming and J lost 4 bases, with 4 bases between them.

This clonotype was seen at least ten times. The rearrangement joins TRBV2 to TRBJ2-7, with a weak D call TRBD1 (5 bases). The CDR3 is 14 amino acids. The V end lost 8 bases, the J end lost 2 bases, and 16 bases lay between the germline ends. Germline V gene data show CDR1 as SNHLY and CDR2 as FYNNEI. The DNA of the CDR3 is TGTGCCAGCCAAGACAGTGCAAAGACCTACGAGCAGTACTTC. This codes for CASQDSAKTYEQYF.

This clonotype was recorded many times. This chain uses TRBV7-2 with TRBJ2-3; 10 bases are a match to TRBD1. The junction had 2 bases not matched to a gene; V was cut back by 3 bases and J by 5 bases. Per germline, CDR1 SGHTA and CDR2 FQGNSA. The CDR3 is made up of 14 amino acids. The CDR3 nucleotides are TGTGCCAGCAGCTTGGGACAGGGGAAAGATACGCAGTATTTT. Amino acids: CASSLGQGKDTQYF.

This clonotype was found a few times. This chain connects TRBV11-2 to TRBJ1-6; D is unresolved. Germline lookup yields CDR1 SGHAT and CDR2 FQNNGV. V was cut by 0 bases and J by 7 bases, with 4 bases left in between. CDR3 length equals 13 residues. This CDR3 is CASSLDRNSPLHF. The CDR3 DNA follows: TGTGCCAGCAGCTTAGACAGGAATTCACCCCTCCACTTT.

The CDR3 region has the DNA TGTGCCAGCAGTGAAGGGGAGGGGCCGCAGCCCCAGCATTTT. Residues: CASSEGEGPQPQHF. The chain recombines TRBV6-1 with TRBJ1-5; D possibly corresponds to TRBD1 (5 bases). The CDR3 sequence is 14 residues long. Germline CDR1 MNHNS, CDR2 SASEGT. Between the trimmed V and J ends, which lost 1 base and 7 bases, there was a span of 11 bases.

The chain has TRBV5-1 and TRBJ2-7; 12 bases match TRBD2. Germline V gene lookup returns CDR1 SGHRS and CDR2 YFSETQ. This CDR3 contains 16 residues. After removal of 4 bases from V and 7 bases from J, the junction contained 12 bases not matched to a gene. The CDR3, as DNA: TGCGCCAGCAGCCCTCTAGCGGGAGGGCCTTCGGGGGAGCAGTACTTC. Amino acid sequence: CASSPLAGGPSGEQYF.

This clonotype was observed a few times. The chain employs TRBV24-1 and TRBJ2-5; a possible D gene is TRBD2 (7 bases). Germline V gene sequence: CDR1 KGHDR, CDR2 SFDVKD. Trimming stripped 2 bases from V and 7 bases from J, with 25 bases between. This CDR3 region has 18 residues. CDR3 sequence reads: CATSDSRRWTDPSGTQYF. The CDR3 DNA reads TGTGCCACCAGTGATTCACGGAGGTGGACAGATCCTAGCGGGACCCAGTACTTC.

This clonotype has a count of ten or more. This chain joins TRBV2 and TRBJ2-1; D is perhaps TRBD1 or TRBD2 (5 bases each). The CDR3 runs to 12 residues. Looked up from germline, CDR1 is SNHLY and CDR2 is FYNNEI. Trimming removed 8 bases at V and 4 bases at J, with 9 bases between. In nucleotides, the CDR3 is TGTGCCAGCGGGACGGATTACAATGAGCAGTTCTTC. Encoded protein: CASGTDYNEQFF.

This clonotype was counted ten times or more. This chain's CDR3 is CASRDRDVRYQETQYF. CDR3 DNA: TGTGCCAGCAGGGACAGGGACGTCCGGTACCAAGAGACCCAGTACTTC. This rearrangement joins TRBV28 to TRBJ2-5; 8 bases line up with TRBD1. This CDR3 is 16 amino acids long. The ends lost 6 bases at V and 0 bases at J; junction bases unmatched: 9. CDR1 and CDR2 (germline): MDHEN, SYDVKM.

This clonotype was detected ten times or more. This chain links TRBV20-1 with TRBJ1-5; tentative D call: TRBD1 (5 bases). The CDR3 loop spans 14 amino acids. V shed 6 bases and J shed 5 bases, with 17 bases lying between them. Germline CDR1 reads DFQATT; CDR2 reads SNEGSKA (reference sequence). CDR3 sequence: CSAPRGNADQPQHF. The CDR3 DNA reads TGCAGTGCGCCCCGGGGGAATGCGGATCAGCCCCAGCATTTT.

This clonotype was picked up many times. The chain employs TRBV7-2 and TRBJ2-7; 9 bases fit TRBD2. This CDR3 comprises 14 residues. V dropped 7 bases and J dropped 2; count of bases not matched to a gene: 6. CDR1 and CDR2 (germline): SGHTA, FQGNSA. The chain's CDR3 is CASNSIAGAYEQYF. CDR3 DNA sequence: TGTGCCAGCAACTCCATAGCGGGGGCCTACGAGCAGTACTTC.

Only a few counts were recorded for this clonotype. Its ends do not fully match the called genes, so a read error is possible. This chain joins TRBV3-1 and TRBJ1-4, with D tentatively TRBD1 (6 bases). The CDR3 has 12 residues. Germline V gene data show CDR1 as LGHDT and CDR2 as YNNKEL (reference sequence). The CDR3: CASGQGSEKLFF. The CDR3, as DNA: TGCGCTTCTGGCCAGGGGTCGGAAAAACTGTTTTTT. The whole variable domain, filled in from reference TRBV3-1 and TRBJ1-4, reads DTAVSQTPKYLVTQMGNDKSIKCEQNLGHDTMYWYKQDSKKFLKIMFSYNNKELIINETVPNRFSPKSPDKAHLNLHINSLELGDSAVYFCASGQGSEKLFFGSGTQLSVL.

V gene TRBV20-1 combines with J gene TRBJ2-1, with TRBD2 identical over 7 bases. Unmatched junction bases numbered 11, after V lost 6 bases and J lost 3 bases. Germline V gives CDR1 DFQATT, CDR2 SNEGSKA (reference sequence). The CDR3 loop spans 15 amino acids. The CDR3 DNA follows: TGCAGTGCGTCGGGACTAAACACAAACTACAATGAGCAGTTCTTC. It yields the protein CSASGLNTNYNEQFF.

This clonotype was picked up many times. The rearrangement joins TRBV7-8 to TRBJ2-5, with D unclear. Trimming removed 5 bases from V and 0 bases from J, with 13 bases in between. The CDR3 consists of 15 residues. CDR1 and CDR2 (germline): SGHVS, FQNEAQ. The CDR3 DNA reads TGTGCCAGCAGCCCGCAAGAGTCGTACCAAGAGACCCAGTACTTC. Protein sequence: CASSPQESYQETQYF.

This clonotype was seen more than once but under ten times. The chain employs TRBV4-2 and TRBJ2-3; D remains unclear. With 0 bases removed from V and 5 bases from J, the gap between germline ends came to 12 bases. CDR3 length: 15 amino acids. CDR1 is LGHNA, CDR2 YNFKEQ, per germline. The CDR3 nucleotides read TGTGCCAGCAGCCAAGAAGGTCTTGGTTTAGATACGCAGTATTTT. Encoded protein: CASSQEGLGLDTQYF.

The chain is built from TRBV7-2 and TRBJ2-4; TRBD2 matches 8 bases. The CDR3 contains 15 residues. V gave up 5 bases and J gave up 8 bases; unmatched junction bases: 11. Germline V CDR1 and CDR2: SGHTA, FQGNSA. The CDR3 DNA reads TGTGCCAGCAGCCCCTCCCTAAGCGGGAGTCACATTCAGTACTTC. It is translated as CASSPSLSGSHIQYF. The entire variable domain, with the rest obtained from reference TRBV7-2 and TRBJ2-4, is as follows: GAGVSQSPSNKVTEKGKDVELRCDPISGHTALYWYRQSLGQGLEFLIYFQGNSAPDKSGLPSDRFSAERTGGSVSTLTIQRTQQEDSAVYLCASSPSLSGSHIQYFGAGTRLSVL.

This clonotype has more than one count but fewer than ten. The genes are TRBV14 and TRBJ1-3; no firm D call. The CDR3 extends over 14 amino acids. Trimming cost V 2 bases and J 4 bases, with 9 bases left between them. The germline V gene has CDR1 SGHDN and CDR2 FVKESK. In DNA, the CDR3 is TGTGCCAGCAGCCAACCCTTAGAGGGAAACACCATATATTTT. This encodes CASSQPLEGNTIYF.

This clonotype appeared a few times. The chain uses TRBV5-1 and TRBJ2-6; D uncertain. V lost 4 bases, J lost 3 bases, and 11 bases lay in between. This CDR3 contains 15 residues. Germline CDR1 is SGHRS and CDR2 is YFSETQ. CDR3 bases: TGCGCCAGCAGCCCGGCGGTAGATGGGGCCAACGTCCTGACTTTC. This gives the protein CASSPAVDGANVLTF.

This clonotype was counted only a few times. J is TRBJ1-2 and V is TRBV14; D is unresolved. With 11 bases removed from V and 1 base from J, the gap between germline ends came to 20 bases. There are 15 residues in the CDR3. Germline CDR1 SGHDN, CDR2 FVKESK. Here the CDR3 DNA reads TGTGCCTCCAAGCAGGAAGGTTACTTTAACTATGGCTACACCTTC. It specifies CASKQEGYFNYGYTF.

The sample holds many counts of this clonotype. This rearrangement joins TRBV2 to TRBJ2-3; D call uncertain. The CDR3 is 14 amino acids. Germline CDR1 is SNHLY and CDR2 is FYNNEI. The V end was cut by 7 bases, the J end by 0 bases, with 11 bases between. The CDR3 is CASIPTSSTDTQYF. CDR3 bases: TGTGCCAGCATCCCTACTTCTAGCACAGATACGCAGTATTTT.

J is TRBJ2-5 and V is TRBV12-3 or TRBV12-4; 11 bases align to TRBD1. The J segment lost 1 base and the V segment lost 6 bases, leaving 10 bases of the junction unmatched. The CDR3 runs 17 residues. The CDR3 bases are TGTGCCAGCAGCAAACCCGGACAGGGGGCCTCCCAAGAGACCCAGTACTTC. Residues: CASSKPGQGASQETQYF.

The J gene is TRBJ1-4, the V gene TRBV5-7; no clear D gene. TRBV5-7 belongs to the ORF category, with a function that is uncertain. This CDR3 has 16 amino acids. Trimming pared 1 base from V and 4 bases from J, leaving 14 bases between. CDR3: CASSLRSAGNNEKLFF. The CDR3 bases are TGTGCCAGCAGCTTGAGGTCTGCGGGCAATAATGAAAAACTGTTTTTT.

This clonotype appeared once. This may stem from a read error, because a much larger clone lies one nucleotide away. V usage is TRBV12-3 or TRBV12-4 and J usage is TRBJ2-2, with a weak D call TRBD2 (6 bases). V was clipped by 7 bases and J by 7 bases, with 16 bases between them. The CDR3 contains 14 residues. The CDR3 reads CASKEAGPSGELFF. The CDR3 bases are TGTGCCAGCAAGGAGGCGGGGCCGAGCGGGGAGCTGTTTTTT.

This clonotype was counted many times. V gene TRBV13 combines with J gene TRBJ1-6; D may be TRBD1 (6 bases). V lost 2 bases and J 10 bases, leaving 9 bases between the germline ends. Looked up from germline, CDR1 is PRHDT and CDR2 is FYEKMQ (reference sequence). The CDR3 extends over 13 amino acids. Written as DNA, the CDR3 is TGTGCCAGCAGCTTAAGGGGGTCCTCACCCCTCCACTTT. The encoded protein is CASSLRGSSPLHF.

This clonotype appeared a few times. The J gene is TRBJ1-2, the V gene TRBV4-1; 11 bases line up with TRBD1. V dropped 3 bases and J dropped 6; count of bases not matched to a gene: 3. Germline CDR1 and CDR2: MGHRA and YSYEKL. CDR3 length: 14 amino acids. CDR3 sequence reads: CASSQGQGDNGYTF. DNA of the CDR3: TGCGCCAGCAGCCAGGGACAGGGGGATAATGGCTACACCTTC.

V and J are TRBV29-1 and TRBJ2-7, with TRBD2 matching over 8 bases. The germline gives CDR1 SQVTM, CDR2 ANQGSEA. The CDR3 is 13 residues long. The V and J ends lost 6 bases and 3 bases, in that order; junction bases with no gene match: 7. This CDR3 is CSVRTSGDYEQYF. In DNA form, the CDR3 reads TGCAGCGTCCGAACTAGCGGCGACTACGAGCAGTACTTC.

This clonotype was counted ten times or more. The CDR3 here is CASSLNTGNEAFF. The CDR3 DNA reads TGTGCCAGCAGCTTAAATACAGGTAATGAAGCTTTCTTT. The chain uses TRBV11-1 and TRBJ1-1; possibly TRBD1 for D (5 bases). The CDR3 sequence is 13 residues long. CDR1 is SGHAT, CDR2 FQDESV, per germline (reference sequence). Trimming removed 2 bases at V and 7 bases at J, with 11 bases between. Filled out from reference TRBV11-1 and TRBJ1-1, the complete variable domain reads EAEVAQSPRYKITEKSQAVAFWCDPISGHATLYWYRQILGQGPELLVQFQDESVVDDSQLPKDRFSAERLKGVDSTLKIQPAELGDSAMYLCASSLNTGNEAFFGQGTRLTVV.

This clonotype has at least ten counts. The chain employs TRBV12-3 or TRBV12-4 and TRBJ2-7, with a possible D match to TRBD2 (6 bases). This CDR3 has 13 amino acids. The V gene lost 2 bases and the J gene lost 5 bases, with 10 bases spanning the gap. As DNA, the CDR3 is TGTGCCAGCAGTTTATTGGGAGGAAACGAGCAGTACTTC. Its translation: CASSLLGGNEQYF.